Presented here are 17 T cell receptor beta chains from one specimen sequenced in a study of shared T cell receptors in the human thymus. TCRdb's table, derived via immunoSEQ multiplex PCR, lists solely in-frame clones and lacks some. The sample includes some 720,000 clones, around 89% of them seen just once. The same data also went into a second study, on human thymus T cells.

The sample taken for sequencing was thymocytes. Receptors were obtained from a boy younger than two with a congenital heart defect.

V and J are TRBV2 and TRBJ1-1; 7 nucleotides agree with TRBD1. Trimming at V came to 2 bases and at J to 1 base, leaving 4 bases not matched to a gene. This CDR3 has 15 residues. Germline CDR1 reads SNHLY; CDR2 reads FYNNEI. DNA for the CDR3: TGTGCCAGCAGTGAAACCGGGACAGAGAACACTGAAGCTTTCTTT. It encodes CASSETGTENTEAFF.

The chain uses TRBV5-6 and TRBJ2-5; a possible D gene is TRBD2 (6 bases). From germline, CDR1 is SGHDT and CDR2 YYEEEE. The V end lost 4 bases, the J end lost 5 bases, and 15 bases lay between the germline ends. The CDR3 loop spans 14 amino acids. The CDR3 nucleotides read TGTGCCAGCAGCAATACCGGGGGTCTGGAGACCCAGTACTTC. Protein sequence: CASSNTGGLETQYF.

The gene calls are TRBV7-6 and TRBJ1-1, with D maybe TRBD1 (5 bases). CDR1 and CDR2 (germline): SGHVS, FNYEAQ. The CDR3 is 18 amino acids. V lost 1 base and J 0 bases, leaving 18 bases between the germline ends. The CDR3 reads CASSLERGQGRMNTEAFF. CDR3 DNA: TGTGCCAGCAGCTTAGAAAGGGGTCAGGGCCGAATGAACACTGAAGCTTTCTTT.

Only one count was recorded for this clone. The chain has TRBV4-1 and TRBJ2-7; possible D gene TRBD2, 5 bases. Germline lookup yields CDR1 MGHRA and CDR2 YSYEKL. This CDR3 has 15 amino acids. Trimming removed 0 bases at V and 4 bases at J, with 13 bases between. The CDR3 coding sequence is TGCGCCAGCAGCCAAGATCCGGGGTCCCCATACGAGCAGTACTTC. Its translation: CASSQDPGSPYEQYF.

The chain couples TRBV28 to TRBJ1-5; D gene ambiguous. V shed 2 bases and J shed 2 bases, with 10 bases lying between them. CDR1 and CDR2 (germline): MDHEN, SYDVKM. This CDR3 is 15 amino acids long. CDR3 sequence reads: CASSLPTGGNQPQHF. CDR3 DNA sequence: TGTGCCAGCAGTTTACCGACGGGAGGCAATCAGCCCCAGCATTTT. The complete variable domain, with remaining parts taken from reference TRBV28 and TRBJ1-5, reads DVKVTQSSRYLVKRTGEKVFLECVQDMDHENMFWYRQDPGLGLRLIYFSYDVKMKEKGDIPEGYSVSREKKERFSLILESASTNQTSMYLCASSLPTGGNQPQHFGDGTRLSIL.

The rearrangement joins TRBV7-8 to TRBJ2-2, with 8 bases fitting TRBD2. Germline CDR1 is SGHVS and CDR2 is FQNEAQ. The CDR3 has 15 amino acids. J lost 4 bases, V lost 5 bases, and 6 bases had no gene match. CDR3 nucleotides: TGTGCCAGCAGCGCGCCGGGACTAGTCACCGGGGAGCTGTTTTTT. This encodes CASSAPGLVTGELFF.

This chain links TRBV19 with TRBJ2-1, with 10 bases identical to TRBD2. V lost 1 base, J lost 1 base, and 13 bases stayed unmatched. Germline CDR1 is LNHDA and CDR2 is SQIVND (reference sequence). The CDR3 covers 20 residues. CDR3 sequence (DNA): TGTGCCAGTAGTATAGGGGGGGGACTAGCGCCAAAAACTTCCTACAATGAGCAGTTCTTC. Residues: CASSIGGGLAPKTSYNEQFF.

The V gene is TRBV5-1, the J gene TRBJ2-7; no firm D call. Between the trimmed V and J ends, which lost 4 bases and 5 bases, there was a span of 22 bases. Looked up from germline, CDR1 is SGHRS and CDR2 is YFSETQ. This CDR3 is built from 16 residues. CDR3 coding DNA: TGCGCCAGCAGCCCGTCGCAGACCCGAGGCCGAAACGAGCAGTACTTC. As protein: CASSPSQTRGRNEQYF.

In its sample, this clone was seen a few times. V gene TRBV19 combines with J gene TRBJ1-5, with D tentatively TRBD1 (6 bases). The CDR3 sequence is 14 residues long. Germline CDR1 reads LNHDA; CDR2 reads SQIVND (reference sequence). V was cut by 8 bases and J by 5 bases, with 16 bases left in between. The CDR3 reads CASRENREYQPQHF. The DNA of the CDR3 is TGTGCCAGTCGAGAAAACAGGGAATATCAGCCCCAGCATTTT.

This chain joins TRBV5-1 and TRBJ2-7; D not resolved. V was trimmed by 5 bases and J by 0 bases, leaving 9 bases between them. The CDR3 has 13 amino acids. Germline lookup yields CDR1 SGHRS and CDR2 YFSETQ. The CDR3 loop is CASRDTASYEQYF. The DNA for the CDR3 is TGCGCCAGCAGAGACACCGCCTCCTACGAGCAGTACTTC.

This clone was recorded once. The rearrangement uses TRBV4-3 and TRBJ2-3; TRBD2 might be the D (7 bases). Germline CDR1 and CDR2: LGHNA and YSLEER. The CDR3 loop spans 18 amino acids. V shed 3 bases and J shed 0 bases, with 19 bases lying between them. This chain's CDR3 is CASSHGGRSSYSTDTQYF. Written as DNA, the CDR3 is TGCGCCAGCAGCCACGGGGGGCGGTCTTCTTATAGCACAGATACGCAGTATTTT.

CDR3 coding DNA: TGCGCCAGCAGTGGCGGGACAGGGGGCTCTGGCTACACCTTC. It codes for CASSGGTGGSGYTF. The rearrangement links TRBV10-1 to TRBJ1-2; TRBD1 matches at 12 bases. After removal of 4 bases from V and 7 bases from J, the junction contained 4 bases not matched to a gene. From germline, CDR1 is WNHNN and CDR2 SYGVQD (reference sequence). The CDR3 length is 14 residues.

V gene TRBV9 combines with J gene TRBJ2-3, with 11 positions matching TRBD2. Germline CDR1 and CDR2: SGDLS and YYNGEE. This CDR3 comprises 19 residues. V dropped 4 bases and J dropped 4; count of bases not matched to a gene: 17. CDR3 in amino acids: CASSPRGVAGGPAPDTQYF. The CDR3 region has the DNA TGTGCCAGCAGCCCTAGAGGGGTAGCGGGAGGGCCAGCCCCAGATACGCAGTATTTT. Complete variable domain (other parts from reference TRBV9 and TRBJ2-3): DSGVTQTPKHLITATGQRVTLRCSPRSGDLSVYWYQQSLDQGLQFLIQYYNGEERAKGNILERFSAQQFPDLHSELNLSSLELGDSALYFCASSPRGVAGGPAPDTQYFGPGTRLTVL.

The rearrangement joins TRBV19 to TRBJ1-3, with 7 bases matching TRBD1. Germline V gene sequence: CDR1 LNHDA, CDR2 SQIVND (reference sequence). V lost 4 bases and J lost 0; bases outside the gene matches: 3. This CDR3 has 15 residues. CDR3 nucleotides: TGTGCCAGTAGTAAGGGACAGAGCTCTGGAAACACCATATATTTT. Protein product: CASSKGQSSGNTIYF.

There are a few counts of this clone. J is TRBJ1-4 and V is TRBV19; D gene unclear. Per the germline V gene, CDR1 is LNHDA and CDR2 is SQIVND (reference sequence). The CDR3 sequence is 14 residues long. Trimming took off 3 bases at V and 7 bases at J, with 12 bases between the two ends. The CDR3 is CASSIRPGAEKLFF. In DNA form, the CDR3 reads TGTGCCAGTAGTATCCGGCCAGGTGCTGAAAAACTGTTTTTT.

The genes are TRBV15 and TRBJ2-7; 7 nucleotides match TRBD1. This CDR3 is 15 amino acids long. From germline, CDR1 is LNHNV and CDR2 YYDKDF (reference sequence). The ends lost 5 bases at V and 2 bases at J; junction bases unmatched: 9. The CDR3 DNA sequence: TGTGCCACCAGCCAACGGGACAGCGAGACCTACGAGCAGTACTTC. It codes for CATSQRDSETYEQYF.

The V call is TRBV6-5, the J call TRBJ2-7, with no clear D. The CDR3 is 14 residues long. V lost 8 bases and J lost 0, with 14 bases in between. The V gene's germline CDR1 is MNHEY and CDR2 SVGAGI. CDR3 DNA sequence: TGTGCCAGCCCTGGCGTCTGGAGCTCCTACGAGCAGTACTTC. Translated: CASPGVWSSYEQYF.